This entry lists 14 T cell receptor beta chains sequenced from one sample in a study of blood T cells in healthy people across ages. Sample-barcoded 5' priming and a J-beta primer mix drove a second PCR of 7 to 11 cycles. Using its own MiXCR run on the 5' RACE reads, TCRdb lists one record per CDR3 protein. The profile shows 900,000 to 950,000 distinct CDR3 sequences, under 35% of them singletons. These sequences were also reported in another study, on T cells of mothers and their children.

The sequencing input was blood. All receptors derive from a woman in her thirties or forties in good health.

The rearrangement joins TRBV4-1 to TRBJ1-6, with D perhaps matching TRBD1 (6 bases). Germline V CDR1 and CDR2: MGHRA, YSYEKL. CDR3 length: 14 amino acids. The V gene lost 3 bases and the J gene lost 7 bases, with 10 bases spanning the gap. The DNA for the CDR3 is TGCGCCAGCAGCCAGCAGGGGCCGAATTCACCCCTCCACTTT. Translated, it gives CASSQQGPNSPLHF.

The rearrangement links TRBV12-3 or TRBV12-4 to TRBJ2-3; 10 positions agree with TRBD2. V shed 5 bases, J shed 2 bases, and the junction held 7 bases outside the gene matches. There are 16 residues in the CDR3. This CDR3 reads CASSPNGLAATDTQYF. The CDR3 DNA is TGTGCCAGCAGTCCGAACGGACTAGCGGCCACAGATACGCAGTATTTT.

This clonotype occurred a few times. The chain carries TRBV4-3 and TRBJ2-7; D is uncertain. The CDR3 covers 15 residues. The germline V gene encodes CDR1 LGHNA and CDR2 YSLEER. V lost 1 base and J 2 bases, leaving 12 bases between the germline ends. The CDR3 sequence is CASSQAHGYTYEQYF. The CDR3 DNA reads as TGCGCCAGCAGCCAAGCCCACGGCTATACCTACGAGCAGTACTTC.

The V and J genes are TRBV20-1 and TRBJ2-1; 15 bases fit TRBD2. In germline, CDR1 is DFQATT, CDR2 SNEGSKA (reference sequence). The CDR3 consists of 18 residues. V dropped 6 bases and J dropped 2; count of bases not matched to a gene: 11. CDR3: CSAHGLAGGVRAYNEQFF. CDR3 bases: TGCAGTGCACATGGACTAGCGGGGGGGGTCAGGGCCTACAATGAGCAGTTCTTC.

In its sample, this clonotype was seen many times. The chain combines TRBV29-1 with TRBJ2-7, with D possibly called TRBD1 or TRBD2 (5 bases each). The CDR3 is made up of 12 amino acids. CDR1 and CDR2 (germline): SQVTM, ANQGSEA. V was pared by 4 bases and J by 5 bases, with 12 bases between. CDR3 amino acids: CSVGGDRNEQYF. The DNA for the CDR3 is TGCAGCGTTGGAGGGGATAGGAACGAGCAGTACTTC.

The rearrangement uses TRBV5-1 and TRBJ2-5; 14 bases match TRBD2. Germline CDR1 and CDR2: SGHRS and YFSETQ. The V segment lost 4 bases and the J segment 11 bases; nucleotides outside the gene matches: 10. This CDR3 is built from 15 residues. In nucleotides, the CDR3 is TGCGCCAGCAGCACGACTAGCGGGGGGGCCAATGAGCAGTACTTC. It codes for CASSTTSGGANEQYF.

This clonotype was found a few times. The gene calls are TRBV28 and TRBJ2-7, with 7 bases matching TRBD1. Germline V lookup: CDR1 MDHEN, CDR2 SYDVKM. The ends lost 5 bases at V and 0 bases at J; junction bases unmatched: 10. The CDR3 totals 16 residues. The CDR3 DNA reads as TGTGCCAGCAGTCCCCCCGGCGCAGGGGGCTCCTACGAGCAGTACTTC. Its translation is CASSPPGAGGSYEQYF.

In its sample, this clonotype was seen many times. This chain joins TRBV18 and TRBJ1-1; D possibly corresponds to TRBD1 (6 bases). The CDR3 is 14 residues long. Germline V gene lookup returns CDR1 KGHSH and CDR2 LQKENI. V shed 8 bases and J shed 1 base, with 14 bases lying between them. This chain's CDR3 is CASRPWTENTEAFF. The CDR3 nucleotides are TGTGCCAGCCGACCCTGGACAGAGAACACTGAAGCTTTCTTT.

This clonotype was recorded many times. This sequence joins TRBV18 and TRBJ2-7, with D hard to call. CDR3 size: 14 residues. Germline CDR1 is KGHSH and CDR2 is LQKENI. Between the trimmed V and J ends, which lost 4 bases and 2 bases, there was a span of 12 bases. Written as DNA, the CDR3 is TGTGCCAGCTCACGAGCTCCGTCAACCTACGAGCAGTACTTC. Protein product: CASSRAPSTYEQYF.

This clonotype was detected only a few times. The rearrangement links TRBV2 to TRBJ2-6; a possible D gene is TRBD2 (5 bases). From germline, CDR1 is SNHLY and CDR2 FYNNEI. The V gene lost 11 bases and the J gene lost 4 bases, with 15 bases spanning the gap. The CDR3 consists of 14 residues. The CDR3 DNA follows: TGTGCCGGCGGGTCTGAGTCCGGGGCCAACGTCCTGACTTTC. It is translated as CAGGSESGANVLTF. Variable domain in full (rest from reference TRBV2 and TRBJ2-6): EPEVTQTPSHQVTQMGQEVILRCVPISNHLYFYWYRQILGQKVEFLVSFYNNEISEKSEIFDDQFSVERPDGSNFTLKIRSTKLEDSAMYFCAGGSESGANVLTFGAGSRLTVL.

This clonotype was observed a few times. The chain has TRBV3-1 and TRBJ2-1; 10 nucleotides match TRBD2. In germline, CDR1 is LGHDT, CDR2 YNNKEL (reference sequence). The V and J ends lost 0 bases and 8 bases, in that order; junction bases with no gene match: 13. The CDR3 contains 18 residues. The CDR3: CASSQDRAGGPRLDEQFF. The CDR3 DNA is TGTGCCAGCAGCCAAGATCGAGCGGGGGGGCCGAGGTTAGATGAGCAGTTCTTC.

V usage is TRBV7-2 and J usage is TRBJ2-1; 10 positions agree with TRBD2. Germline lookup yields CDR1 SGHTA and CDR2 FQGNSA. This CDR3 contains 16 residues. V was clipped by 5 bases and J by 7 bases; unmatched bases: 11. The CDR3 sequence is CASSRSGAGGCNEQFF. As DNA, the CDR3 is TGTGCCAGCAGCCGAAGTGGAGCGGGGGGGTGTAATGAGCAGTTCTTC.

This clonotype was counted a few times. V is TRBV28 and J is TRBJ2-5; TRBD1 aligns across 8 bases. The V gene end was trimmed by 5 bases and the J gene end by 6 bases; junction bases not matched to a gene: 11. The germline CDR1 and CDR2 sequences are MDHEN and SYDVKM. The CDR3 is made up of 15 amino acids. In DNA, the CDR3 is TGTGCCAGCAGTAGAGGGGGACAGGCAAAGAAGACCCAGTACTTC. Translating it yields CASSRGGQAKKTQYF.

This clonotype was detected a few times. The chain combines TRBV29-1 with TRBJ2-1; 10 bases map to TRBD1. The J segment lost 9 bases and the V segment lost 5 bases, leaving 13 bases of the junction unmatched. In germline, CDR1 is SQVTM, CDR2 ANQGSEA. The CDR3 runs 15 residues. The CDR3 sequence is CSVRQGAGGAGEQFF. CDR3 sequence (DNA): TGCAGCGTTAGACAGGGGGCCGGGGGGGCCGGTGAGCAGTTCTTC.